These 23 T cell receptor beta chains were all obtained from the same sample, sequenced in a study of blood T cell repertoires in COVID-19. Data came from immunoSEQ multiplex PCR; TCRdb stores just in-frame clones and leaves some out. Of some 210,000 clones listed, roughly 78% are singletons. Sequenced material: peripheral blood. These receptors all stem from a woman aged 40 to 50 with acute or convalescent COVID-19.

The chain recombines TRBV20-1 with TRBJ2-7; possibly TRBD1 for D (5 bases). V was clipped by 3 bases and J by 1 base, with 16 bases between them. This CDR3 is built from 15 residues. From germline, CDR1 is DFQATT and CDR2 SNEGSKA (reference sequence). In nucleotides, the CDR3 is TGCAGTGCTAGTCTTCAGGGCCGAAGATCCTACGAGCAGTACTTC. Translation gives CSASLQGRRSYEQYF.

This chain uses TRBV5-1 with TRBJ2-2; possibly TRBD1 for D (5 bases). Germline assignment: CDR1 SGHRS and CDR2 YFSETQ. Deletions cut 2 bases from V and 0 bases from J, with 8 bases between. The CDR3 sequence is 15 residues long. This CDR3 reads CASSFQGPNTGELFF. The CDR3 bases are TGCGCCAGCAGCTTCCAGGGTCCGAACACCGGGGAGCTGTTTTTT.

CDR3 coding DNA: TGTGCCAGCAGTGAAGCGGCGCTAGCTTACGAGCAGTACTTC. Encoded protein: CASSEAALAYEQYF. This chain joins TRBV6-1 and TRBJ2-7, with D perhaps matching TRBD2 (5 bases). Germline V gene sequence: CDR1 MNHNS, CDR2 SASEGT. V was pared by 0 bases and J by 4 bases, with 10 bases between. The CDR3 spans 14 residues.

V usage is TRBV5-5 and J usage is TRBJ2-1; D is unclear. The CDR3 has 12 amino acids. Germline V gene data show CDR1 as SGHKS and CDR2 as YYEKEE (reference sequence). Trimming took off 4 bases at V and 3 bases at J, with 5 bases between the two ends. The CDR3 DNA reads TGTGCCAGCAGCGTTAACTACAATGAGCAGTTCTTC. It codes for CASSVNYNEQFF.

CDR3 sequence: CASRSSGGGYNEQFF. CDR3 sequence (DNA): TGTGCAAGTCGCTCTAGCGGGGGGGGCTACAATGAGCAGTTCTTC. The V call is TRBV12-2, the J call TRBJ2-1; the table names TRBD2, a call not compared with the DNA. TRBV12-2 represents a pseudogene. The CDR3 sequence is 15 residues long.

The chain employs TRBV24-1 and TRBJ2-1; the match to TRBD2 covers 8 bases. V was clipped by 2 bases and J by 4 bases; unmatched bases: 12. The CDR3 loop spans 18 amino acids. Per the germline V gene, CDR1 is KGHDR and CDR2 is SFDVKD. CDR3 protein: CATSDSSRGGKGYNEQFF. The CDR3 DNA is TGTGCCACCAGTGATTCCTCCCGGGGGGGCAAGGGATACAATGAGCAGTTCTTC.

The CDR3 sequence is CASISTQGPEQYF. The CDR3 nucleotides read TGTGCCAGCATCAGCACGCAGGGGCCCGAGCAGTACTTC. The chain uses TRBV28 and TRBJ2-7, with a possible D match to TRBD1 (6 bases). The germline CDR1 and CDR2 sequences are MDHEN and SYDVKM. Trimming stripped 7 bases from V and 6 bases from J, with 16 bases between. The CDR3 sequence is 13 residues long.

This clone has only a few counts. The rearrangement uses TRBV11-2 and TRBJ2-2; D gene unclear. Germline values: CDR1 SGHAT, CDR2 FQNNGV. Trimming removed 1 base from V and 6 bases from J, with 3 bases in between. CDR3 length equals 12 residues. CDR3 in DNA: TGTGCCAGCAGCTTAGCGGCCGGGGAGCTGTTTTTT. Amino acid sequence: CASSLAAGELFF.

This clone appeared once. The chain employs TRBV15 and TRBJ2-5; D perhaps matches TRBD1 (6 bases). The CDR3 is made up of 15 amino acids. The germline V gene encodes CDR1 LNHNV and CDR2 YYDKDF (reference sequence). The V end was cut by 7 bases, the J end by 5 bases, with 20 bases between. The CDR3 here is CATTPDRQVRETQYF. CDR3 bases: TGTGCCACCACTCCCGACCGACAGGTCCGGGAGACCCAGTACTTC.

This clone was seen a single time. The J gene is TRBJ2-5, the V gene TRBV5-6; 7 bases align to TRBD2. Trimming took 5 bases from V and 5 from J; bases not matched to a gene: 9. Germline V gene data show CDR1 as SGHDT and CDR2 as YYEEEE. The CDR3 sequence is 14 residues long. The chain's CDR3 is CASRREIPPETQYF. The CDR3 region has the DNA TGTGCCAGCAGGCGGGAGATCCCTCCGGAGACCCAGTACTTC.

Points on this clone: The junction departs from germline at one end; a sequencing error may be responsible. The CDR3 region has the DNA TGTGCCAGCAGCTTACGAGGGTCAACCAATGAAAAACTGTTTTTT. Its protein product is CASSLRGSTNEKLFF. V is TRBV7-9 and J is TRBJ1-4; D unclear. This CDR3 is 15 amino acids long. Germline V lookup: CDR1 SEHNR, CDR2 FQNEAQ (reference sequence).

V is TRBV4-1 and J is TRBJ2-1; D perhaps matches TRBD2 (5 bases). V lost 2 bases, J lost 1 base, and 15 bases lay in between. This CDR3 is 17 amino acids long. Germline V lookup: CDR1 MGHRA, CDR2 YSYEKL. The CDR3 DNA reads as TGCGCCAGCAGCCAAATCTCGACTACCATTTCCTACAATGAGCAGTTCTTC. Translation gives CASSQISTTISYNEQFF.

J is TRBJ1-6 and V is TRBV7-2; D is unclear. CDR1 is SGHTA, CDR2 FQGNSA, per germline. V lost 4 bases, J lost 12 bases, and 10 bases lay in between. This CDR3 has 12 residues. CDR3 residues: CASSSSWRPLHF. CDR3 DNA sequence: TGTGCCAGCAGCTCCTCGTGGAGACCCCTCCACTTT.

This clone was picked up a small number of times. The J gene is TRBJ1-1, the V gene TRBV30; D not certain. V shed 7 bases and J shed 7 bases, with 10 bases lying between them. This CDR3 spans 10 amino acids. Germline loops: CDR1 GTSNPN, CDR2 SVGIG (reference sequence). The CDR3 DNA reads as TGTGCCTCCCGTCAGTATGAAGCTTTCTTT. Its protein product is CASRQYEAFF.

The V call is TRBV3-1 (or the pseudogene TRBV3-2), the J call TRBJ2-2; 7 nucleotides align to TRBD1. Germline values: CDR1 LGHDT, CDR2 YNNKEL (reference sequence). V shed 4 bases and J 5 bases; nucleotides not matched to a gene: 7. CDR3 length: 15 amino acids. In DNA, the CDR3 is TGTGCCAGCAGCCCCGCAGGGGGTAAAACCGGGGAGCTGTTTTTT. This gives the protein CASSPAGGKTGELFF.

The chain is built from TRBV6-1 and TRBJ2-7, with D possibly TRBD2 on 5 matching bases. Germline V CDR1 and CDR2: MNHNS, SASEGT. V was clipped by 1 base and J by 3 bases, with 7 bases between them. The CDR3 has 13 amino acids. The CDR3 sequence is CASSEGRYYEQYF. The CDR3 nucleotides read TGTGCCAGCAGTGAAGGGAGGTACTACGAGCAGTACTTC.

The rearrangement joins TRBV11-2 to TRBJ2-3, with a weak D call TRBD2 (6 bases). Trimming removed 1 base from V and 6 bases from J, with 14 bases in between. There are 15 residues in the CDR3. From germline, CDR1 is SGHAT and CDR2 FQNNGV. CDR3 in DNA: TGTGCCAGCAGCTTAGTACTAGCATTTTCGGATACGCAGTATTTT. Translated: CASSLVLAFSDTQYF.

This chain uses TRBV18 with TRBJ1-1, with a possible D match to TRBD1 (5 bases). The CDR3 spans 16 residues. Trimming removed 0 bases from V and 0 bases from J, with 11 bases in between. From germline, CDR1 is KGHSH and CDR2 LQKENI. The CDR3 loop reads CASSPPGDFMNTEAFF. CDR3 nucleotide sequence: TGTGCCAGCTCACCACCGGGGGACTTCATGAACACTGAAGCTTTCTTT.

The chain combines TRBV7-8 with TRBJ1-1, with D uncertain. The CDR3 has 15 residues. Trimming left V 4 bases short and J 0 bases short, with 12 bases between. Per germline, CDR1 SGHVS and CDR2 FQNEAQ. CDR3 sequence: CASSSPLAMNTEAFF. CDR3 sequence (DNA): TGTGCCAGCAGCTCGCCCTTGGCCATGAACACTGAAGCTTTCTTT.

CDR3 in DNA: TGTGCCAGCAGCAAACTCCTTTTTGAGGGGGGGGGAAAAAATGAGCAGTTCTTC. Amino acid sequence: CASSKLLFEGGGKNEQFF. The chain combines TRBV21-1 with TRBJ2-1; whether TRBD2, the table's D call, matches the DNA was not checked. TRBV21-1 is deemed a pseudogene. The CDR3 is 18 residues long.

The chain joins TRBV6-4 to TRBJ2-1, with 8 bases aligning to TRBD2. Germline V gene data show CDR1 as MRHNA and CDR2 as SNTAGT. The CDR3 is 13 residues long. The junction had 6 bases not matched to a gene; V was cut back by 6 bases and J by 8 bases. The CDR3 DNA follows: TGTGCCAGCAGCCCCCGGGGGGGTTATGAGCAGTTCTTC. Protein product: CASSPRGGYEQFF.

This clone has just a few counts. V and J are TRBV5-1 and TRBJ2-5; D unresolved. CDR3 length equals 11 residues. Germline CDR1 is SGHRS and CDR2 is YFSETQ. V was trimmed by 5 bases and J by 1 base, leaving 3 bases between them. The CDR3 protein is CASRLQETQYF. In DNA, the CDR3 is TGCGCCAGCAGACTCCAAGAGACCCAGTACTTC.

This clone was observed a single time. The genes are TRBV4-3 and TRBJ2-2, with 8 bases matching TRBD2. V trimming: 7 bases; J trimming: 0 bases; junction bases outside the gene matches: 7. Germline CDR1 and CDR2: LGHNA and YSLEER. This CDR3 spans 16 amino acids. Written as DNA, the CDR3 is TGCGCCAGCAACTTACGAGCGGGAGCGAACACCGGGGAGCTGTTTTTT. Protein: CASNLRAGANTGELFF.